This TCR beta chain was identified in a study of graft-versus-host responses after intestinal transplantation (dated by TCRdb to about 2021). About the study as a whole: Multivisceral, liver-intestinal, or isolated intestinal transplants were received by the recipients. Bulk TCR-beta CDR3 sequencing was used to track graft-versus-host and host-versus-graft alloreactive T cell clones in the graft, circulation and bone marrow after intestinal transplantation. Every recipient was given anti-thymocyte globulin induction, then maintenance tacrolimus and steroids for roughly 3 years. Donor T cell macrochimerism was defined as a peak of at least 4% donor T cells among recipient peripheral blood mononuclear cells. To identify alloreactive clones, pre-transplant mixed lymphocyte reaction products were sequenced and compared with unstimulated pre-transplant donor and recipient T cells. Rather than being sequenced by the commercial service, samples from a few later patients were sequenced in-house on an Illumina MiSeq and processed with MiXCR. Of the 20 to 30 intestinal transplant recipients enrolled in the cohort, one of whom was a retransplant, a few patients without pretransplant specimens were excluded. Points the paper makes about the study in general: GvH clones were found in recipient bone marrow, and some of the GvH clones appeared earlier in ileal mucosa or blood, which is consistent with an intestinal mucosal origin. Patients with donor T cell macrochimerism had high GvH to HvG T cell clonal ratios in their allografts. Conclusions were limited by the relatively low number and heterogeneity of intestinal transplant patients. Early after transplant, peak levels of circulating GvH clones were found to be associated with declines in HvG clones.

The time point tag for this specimen amounts to: cells obtained before transplantation from donor or recipient. CD3+CD4+ and CD3+CD8+ populations were FACS-sorted from unstimulated pre-transplant donor and recipient cells taken from spleen or lymph nodes. The CDR3 measures 16 amino acids from cysteine to phenylalanine. CDR3 DNA is the only sequence kept; it has 48 bases, read in frame from the first base. Trimming at the junction amounts to 6 bases on V and 5 bases on J, and the germline ends lie 20 bases apart. From a lookup of the germline V gene, CDR1 and CDR2 are MDHEN and SYDVKM. This clone has only a few counts. The target of this receptor is not known. The sample holds no much larger clone one base away, and base qualities are not on file. Libraries were built with the immunoSEQ multiplex PCR assay. For most patients, genomic DNA was isolated using the Qiagen DNeasy Blood and Tissue Kit and was shipped frozen to Adaptive Biotechnologies for TCR sequencing. For most patients, high-throughput TCR-beta CDR3 sequencing of genomic DNA was performed by Adaptive Biotechnologies. The published analysis was carried out like this. Adaptive's ImmunoSEQ software was the source of the TCR sequencing data for 18 patients, while a few other patients were processed with MiXCR and VDJtools. To correct CD4 versus CD8 sorting errors, sequences present in both subsets at a frequency ratio below 5:1 were removed. CDR3 nucleotide sequences shared between donor and recipient were removed because their origin could not be assigned. To count as alloreactive, a clone needed at least 2-fold expansion over unstimulated cells and a minimum CFSE-low frequency of 0.002% (template counts) or 0.001% (read counts). A clone was considered mappable if detected in the sequenced pre-transplant spleen, lymph node, or MLR CFSE-low populations of the donor or recipient. The cumulative frequency of alloreactive clones was calculated as a percentage of all sequences, weighted by copy number. TCRdb mirrors the immuneACCESS table, restricted to in-frame sequences. Some clones are absent from its copies; in checked studies, under half trace to an unresolved V gene, and the reason for the others is unknown. For V, J and clone size, that table is used; D and trimming come from the DNA. Across this sample there are just under 90,000 clones, with roughly four fifths seen only once. The ten largest make up roughly 17% of the sample.

The rearrangement combines TRBV28 with TRBJ1-5, with TRBD1 as a weak D call on 6 bases. The receptor comes from a human donor who received an intestinal transplant. The starting material was unstimulated CD8+ T cells sorted from spleen or lymph node cells, obtained before intestinal transplant. At the DNA level, the sequence is TGTGCCAGCAGCCAAGACCTGTACAGGGAGGATCAGCCCCAGCATTTT. Translated, this is CASSQDLYREDQPQHF.